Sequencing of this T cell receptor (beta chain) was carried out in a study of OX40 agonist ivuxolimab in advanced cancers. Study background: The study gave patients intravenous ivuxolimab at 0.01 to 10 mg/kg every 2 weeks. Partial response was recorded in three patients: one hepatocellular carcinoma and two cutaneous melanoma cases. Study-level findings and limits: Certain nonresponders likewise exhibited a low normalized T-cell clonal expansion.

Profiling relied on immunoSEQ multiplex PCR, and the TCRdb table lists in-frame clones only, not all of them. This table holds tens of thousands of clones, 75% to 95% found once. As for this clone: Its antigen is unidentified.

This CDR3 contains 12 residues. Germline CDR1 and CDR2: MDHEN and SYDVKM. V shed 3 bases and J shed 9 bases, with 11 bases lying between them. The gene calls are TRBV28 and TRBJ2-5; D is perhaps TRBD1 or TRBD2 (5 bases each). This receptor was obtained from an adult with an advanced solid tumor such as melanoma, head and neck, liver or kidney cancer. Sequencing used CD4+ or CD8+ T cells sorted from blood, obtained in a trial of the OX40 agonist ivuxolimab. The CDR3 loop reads CASSLAGAAQYF. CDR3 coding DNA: TGTGCCAGCAGTTTGGCCGGGGCGGCCCAGTACTTC.